This T cell receptor (beta chain) was documented in a study of cytomegalovirus exposure and HLA in healthy donors. At the level of the study: Earlier, 110 million or so unique TCR beta sequences were recovered from about 179 million T cells by an analysis. Regarding the study as a whole: Donors belonging to an Asian-associated ancestry cluster reportedly showed fewer N-insertions in productive TCRs than the approximately 640-donor mean, according to what a later analysis found. Reportedly, cytomegalovirus status was diagnosed with high sensitivity and specificity.

PCR primers comprised 60 Vbeta and 13 Jbeta primers. Study processing details: Roughly 11 million of the about 80 million unique TCR beta chains counted in a later analysis were shared. Clones were sequenced by immunoSEQ multiplex PCR, and TCRdb holds only the in-frame ones, with some missing. V and J calls and clone size are those listed in that table; D and trimming were worked out from the DNA. The sample records under 150,000 clones, roughly 88% being singletons. The CDR3 runs 14 residues. The V gene lost 3 bases and the J gene lost 6 bases, with 15 bases spanning the gap. Germline values: CDR1 MRHNA, CDR2 SNTAGT. This clone was seen more than once but under ten times. Its antigen is undetermined.

The TCR sequence derives from a boy younger than 18 in good health and CMV-seronegative. The chain has TRBV6-4 and TRBJ2-7, with D possibly matching TRBD1 (6 bases). The specimen was PBMCs. CDR3 loop: CASSEQQGVGEQYF. The CDR3 DNA is TGTGCCAGCAGTGAACAACAGGGTGTGGGCGAGCAGTACTTC.